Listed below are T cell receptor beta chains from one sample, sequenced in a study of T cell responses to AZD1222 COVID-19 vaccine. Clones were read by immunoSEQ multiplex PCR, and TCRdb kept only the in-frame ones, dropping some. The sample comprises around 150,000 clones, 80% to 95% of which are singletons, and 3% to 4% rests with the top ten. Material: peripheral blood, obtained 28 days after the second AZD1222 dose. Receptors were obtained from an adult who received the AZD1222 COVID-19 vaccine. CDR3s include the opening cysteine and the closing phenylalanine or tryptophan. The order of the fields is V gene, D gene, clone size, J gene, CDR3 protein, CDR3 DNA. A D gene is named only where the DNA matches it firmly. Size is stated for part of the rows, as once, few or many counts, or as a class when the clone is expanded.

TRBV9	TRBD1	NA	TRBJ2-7	CASSVASPGTGVPYEQYF	TGTGCCAGCAGCGTAGCCTCCCCCGGGACAGGTGTTCCCTACGAGCAGTACTTC
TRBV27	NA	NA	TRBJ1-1	CASRVEFGTEAFF	TGTGCCAGCAGGGTGGAGTTTGGCACTGAAGCTTTCTTT
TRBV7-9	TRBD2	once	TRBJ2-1	CASSSVTSGRADGYEQFF	TGTGCCAGCAGCTCCGTCACTAGCGGGAGGGCAGATGGGTATGAGCAGTTCTTC
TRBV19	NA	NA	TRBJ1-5	CASSRVSSNQPQHF	TGTGCCAGTAGTAGAGTTTCTAGCAATCAGCCCCAGCATTTT
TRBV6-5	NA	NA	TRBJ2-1	CASRIGSGNNEQFF	TGTGCCAGCAGGATCGGGAGTGGGAACAATGAGCAGTTCTTC
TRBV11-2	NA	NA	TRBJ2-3	CASSLEFTDTQYF	TGTGCCAGCAGCTTAGAGTTCACAGATACGCAGTATTTT
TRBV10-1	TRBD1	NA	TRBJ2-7	CASSEASGQGRHEQYF	TGCGCCAGCAGTGAGGCCTCGGGACAGGGGAGGCACGAGCAGTACTTC
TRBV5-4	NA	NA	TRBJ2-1	CASSQGLGYNEQFF	TGTGCCAGCAGCCAGGGACTGGGATACAATGAGCAGTTCTTC
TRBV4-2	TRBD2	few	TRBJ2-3	CASSQDMTSGSGMTDTQYF	TGTGCCAGCAGCCAAGATATGACTAGCGGGAGTGGAATGACAGATACGCAGTATTTT
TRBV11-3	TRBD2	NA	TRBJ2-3	CASSLGGGPTDTQYF	TGTGCCAGCAGCTTAGGGGGAGGGCCAACAGATACGCAGTATTTT
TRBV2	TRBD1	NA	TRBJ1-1	CASRPTGGRTEAFF	TGTGCCAGCAGGCCCACAGGGGGACGGACTGAAGCTTTCTTT
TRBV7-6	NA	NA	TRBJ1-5	CASSRTGRAQPQHF	TGTGCCAGCAGCCGTACAGGGCGGGCTCAGCCCCAGCATTTT
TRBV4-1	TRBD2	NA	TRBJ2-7	CASSQQGLAGGPYEQYF	TGCGCCAGCAGCCAACAGGGACTAGCGGGAGGGCCATACGAGCAGTACTTC
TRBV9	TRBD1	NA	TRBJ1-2	CASSVGQGDPYGYTF	TGTGCCAGCAGCGTAGGGCAGGGGGACCCCTATGGCTACACCTTC
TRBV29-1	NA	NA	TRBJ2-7	CSVDGGSHEQYF	TGCAGCGTTGACGGAGGGAGCCACGAGCAGTACTTC
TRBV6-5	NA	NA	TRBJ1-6	CAGRAELNSPLHF	TGTGCCGGCCGGGCAGAGCTAAATTCACCCCTCCACTTT
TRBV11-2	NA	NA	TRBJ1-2	CASSPSPNYGYTF	TGTGCCAGCAGCCCGAGCCCTAACTATGGCTACACCTTC
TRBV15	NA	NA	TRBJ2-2	CATSMGATPAGELFF	TGTGCCACCAGCATGGGGGCTACCCCGGCCGGGGAGCTGTTTTTT
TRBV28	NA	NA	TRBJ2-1	CASSLTWLNEQFF	TGTGCCAGCAGTTTAACCTGGCTCAATGAGCAGTTCTTC
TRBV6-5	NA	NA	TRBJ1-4	CASSPWTANEKLFF	TGTGCCAGCAGTCCCTGGACAGCGAATGAAAAACTGTTTTTT
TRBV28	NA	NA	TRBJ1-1	CASSLPWGKGTNTEAFF	TGTGCCAGCAGTTTGCCTTGGGGGAAGGGGACAAACACTGAAGCTTTCTTT
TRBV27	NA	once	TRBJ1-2	CASSQLNRGQDIYTF	TGTGCCAGCAGCCAACTCAATCGGGGGCAGGATATCTACACCTTC
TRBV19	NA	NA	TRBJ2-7	CASSKGLRGARDEQYF	TGTGCCAGTAGTAAGGGCCTCAGGGGGGCTCGGGACGAGCAGTACTTC
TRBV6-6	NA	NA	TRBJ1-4	CASSYRRGEEKLFF	TGTGCCAGCAGTTACAGGAGGGGTGAAGAAAAACTGTTTTTT
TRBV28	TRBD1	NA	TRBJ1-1	CASSSGQINTEAFF	TGTGCCAGCAGCTCGGGACAGATCAACACTGAAGCTTTCTTT
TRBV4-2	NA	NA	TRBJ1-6	CASSQDRGYNSPLHF	TGTGCCAGCAGCCAAGATCGGGGCTATAATTCACCCCTCCACTTT
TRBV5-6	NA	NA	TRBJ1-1	CASRNSGGFTEAFF	TGTGCCAGCAGAAATTCGGGGGGCTTCACTGAAGCTTTCTTT
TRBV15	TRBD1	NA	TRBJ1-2	CATSRTTGETNYGYTF	TGTGCCACCAGCAGAACCACAGGGGAAACTAACTATGGCTACACCTTC
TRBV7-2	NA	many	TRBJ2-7	CASSLAHNYEQYF	TGTGCCAGCAGCTTAGCACACAACTACGAGCAGTACTTC
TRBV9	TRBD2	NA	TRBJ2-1	CASSGSGTSGRALSNEQFF	TGTGCCAGCAGCGGGTCCGGGACTAGCGGGAGGGCCCTGTCCAATGAGCAGTTCTTC
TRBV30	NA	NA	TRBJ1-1	CAWSTGTFKWGSAEAFF	TGTGCCTGGAGTACGGGGACCTTCAAATGGGGCTCGGCTGAAGCTTTCTTT
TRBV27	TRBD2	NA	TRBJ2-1	CASTISGPTYNEQFF	TGTGCCAGCACTATTAGCGGGCCGACTTACAATGAGCAGTTCTTC
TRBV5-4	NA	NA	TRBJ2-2	CASSGTRTGELFF	TGTGCCAGCAGCGGGACTCGGACCGGGGAGCTGTTTTTT
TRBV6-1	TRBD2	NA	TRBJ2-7	CASSEISGSWYEQYF	TGTGCCAGCAGTGAAATTAGCGGGAGCTGGTACGAGCAGTACTTC
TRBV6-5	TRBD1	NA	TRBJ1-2	CASNRGAGRVYGYTF	TGTGCCAGCAACAGGGGGGCCGGGAGGGTCTATGGCTACACCTTC
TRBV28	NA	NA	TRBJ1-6	CASNLNNSPLHF	TGTGCCAGCAATTTGAATAATTCACCCCTCCACTTT
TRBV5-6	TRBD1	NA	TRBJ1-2	CAVSFLTGRDGYTF	TGTGCCGTCAGCTTCTTGACAGGGAGAGATGGCTACACCTTC
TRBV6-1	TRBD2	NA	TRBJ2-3	CASSDGLAYTDTQYF	TGTGCCAGCAGTGACGGACTAGCGTACACAGATACGCAGTATTTT
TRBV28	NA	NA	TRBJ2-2	CASSIPTSLSGELFF	TGTGCCAGCAGTATACCCACTAGTCTGTCGGGGGAGCTGTTTTTT
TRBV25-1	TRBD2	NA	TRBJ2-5	CASSDLAGSQETQYF	TGTGCCAGCAGTGACCTAGCGGGTAGTCAAGAGACCCAGTACTTC
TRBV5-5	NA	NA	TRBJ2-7	CASSYAEYEQYF	TGTGCCAGCAGCTATGCCGAGTACGAGCAGTACTTC
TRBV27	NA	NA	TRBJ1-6	CASSFYNSPLHF	TGTGCCAGCAGTTTCTATAATTCACCCCTCCACTTT
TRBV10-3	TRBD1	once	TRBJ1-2	CAIRPTGEIYGYTF	TGTGCCATCAGACCGACAGGGGAGATCTATGGCTACACCTTC
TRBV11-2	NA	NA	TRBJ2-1	CASSFQGRAWDNEQFF	TGTGCCAGCAGCTTTCAGGGGAGGGCGTGGGACAATGAGCAGTTCTTC
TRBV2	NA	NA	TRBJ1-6	CASSPGTHNSPLHF	TGTGCCAGCAGTCCCGGGACTCATAATTCACCCCTCCACTTT